This is a list of T cell receptor beta chains from one sample in a study of cytomegalovirus exposure and HLA in healthy donors. The table came from immunoSEQ multiplex PCR; TCRdb's copy has only in-frame clones and leaves some out. The sample is made up of about 55,000 clones, and the top ten hold about 9.1% of it. The specimen was PBMCs. The receptors were gathered from a man in his fifties in good health and CMV-seropositive. Both conserved end residues are part of each CDR3. D genes are given only for firm matches.

j_gene: TRBJ2-1
v_gene: TRBV7-8
d_gene: .
CDR3nt: TGTGCCAGCAGCCTAGGAGCCGGGATCCACAATGAGCAGTTCTTC
CDR3aa: CASSLGAGIHNEQFF

j_gene: TRBJ2-7
v_gene: TRBV6-5
d_gene: .
CDR3nt: TGTGCCAGCAGTTACTCGGCAGGGGGGTACGAGCAGTACTTC
CDR3aa: CASSYSAGGYEQYF

j_gene: TRBJ2-5
v_gene: TRBV5-6
d_gene: .
CDR3nt: TGTGCCAGCCGCACCGGCGGTGCTTTTGAGACCCAGTACTTC
CDR3aa: CASRTGGAFETQYF

j_gene: TRBJ2-2
v_gene: TRBV19
d_gene: TRBD1
CDR3nt: TGTGCCAGTAGTATCGGGGACAGGGTTACCGGGGAGCTGTTTTTT
CDR3aa: CASSIGDRVTGELFF

j_gene: TRBJ2-1
v_gene: TRBV5-4
d_gene: TRBD2
CDR3nt: TGTGCCAGCAGCTTGCCCCATGGCGGGAGAGGGAATGAGCAGTTCTTC
CDR3aa: CASSLPHGGRGNEQFF

j_gene: TRBJ2-3
v_gene: TRBV2
d_gene: .
CDR3nt: TGTGCCAGCAGACCCCGTGGGGAGGGGGGAGATACGCAGTATTTT
CDR3aa: CASRPRGEGGDTQYF

j_gene: TRBJ1-6
v_gene: TRBV9
d_gene: .
CDR3nt: TGTGCCAGCAGCACCTCAAGGGGAACTAATTCACCCCTCCACTTT
CDR3aa: CASSTSRGTNSPLHF

j_gene: TRBJ2-1
v_gene: TRBV5-1
d_gene: .
CDR3nt: TGCGCCAGCAGCTTACTACAGGGAACCCCAAGGGATGAGCAGTTCTTC
CDR3aa: CASSLLQGTPRDEQFF

j_gene: TRBJ1-2
v_gene: TRBV15
d_gene: TRBD1
CDR3nt: TGTGCCACCAGAACCGACAGGGGGGCCTATGGCTACACCTTC
CDR3aa: CATRTDRGAYGYTF

j_gene: TRBJ2-3
v_gene: TRBV6-5
d_gene: TRBD1
CDR3nt: TGTGCCAGCGGACCCGGGACAGGGGTAACAGATACGCAGTATTTT
CDR3aa: CASGPGTGVTDTQYF

j_gene: TRBJ1-4
v_gene: TRBV2
d_gene: TRBD1
CDR3nt: TGTGCCAGCAGGGACAGGGGGCTCTCTAATGAAAAACTGTTTTTT
CDR3aa: CASRDRGLSNEKLFF

j_gene: TRBJ1-2
v_gene: TRBV27
d_gene: .
CDR3nt: TGTGCCAGCAGTTTTCGGGGTTATGCTGGCTACACCTTC
CDR3aa: CASSFRGYAGYTF

j_gene: TRBJ2-5
v_gene: TRBV6-7
d_gene: TRBD1
CDR3nt: TGTGCCAGCAGTTACGGGACAGGGGGGCGCGGGGAGACCCAGTACTTC
CDR3aa: CASSYGTGGRGETQYF

j_gene: TRBJ1-1
v_gene: TRBV18
d_gene: TRBD1
CDR3nt: TGTGCCAGCTCTCAATCTCCGGGACAGGGTGCTGAAGCTTTCTTT
CDR3aa: CASSQSPGQGAEAFF

j_gene: TRBJ2-7
v_gene: TRBV7-2
d_gene: .
CDR3nt: TGTGCCAGCAGCTTAAGTACAGCTACTCCTTACGAGCAGTACTTC
CDR3aa: CASSLSTATPYEQYF

j_gene: TRBJ2-3
v_gene: TRBV6-5
d_gene: .
CDR3nt: TGTGCCAGCAGCCATGGTGCGGGAAGCACAGATACGCAGTATTTT
CDR3aa: CASSHGAGSTDTQYF

j_gene: TRBJ2-1
v_gene: TRBV5-4
d_gene: .
CDR3nt: TGTGCCAGCAGCTTGGGTGTGACAGAGAATCTCTTC
CDR3aa: CASSLGVTENLF

j_gene: TRBJ1-2
v_gene: TRBV7-2
d_gene: .
CDR3nt: TGTGCCAGCAGCTTAGAGGGGGGAGGGTACGGCTACACCTTC
CDR3aa: CASSLEGGGYGYTF

j_gene: TRBJ1-1
v_gene: TRBV18
d_gene: .
CDR3nt: TGTGCCAGCTCACCACAAGTAACAGAAGCTTTCTTT
CDR3aa: CASSPQVTEAFF

j_gene: TRBJ1-2
v_gene: TRBV21-1
d_gene: .
CDR3nt: TGTGCCAGCAGCCACGGGACAGCAGGCCCCAACTATGGCTACACCTTC
CDR3aa: CASSHGTAGPNYGYTF

j_gene: TRBJ1-2
v_gene: TRBV11-2
d_gene: .
CDR3nt: TGTGCCAGCAGCTTAGATCCTGGGGCCTACTATGGCTACACCTTC
CDR3aa: CASSLDPGAYYGYTF

j_gene: TRBJ2-7
v_gene: TRBV15
d_gene: .
CDR3nt: TGTGCCACCAGCAGAGGTTCCATTCACGAGCAGTACTTC
CDR3aa: CATSRGSIHEQYF

j_gene: TRBJ1-2
v_gene: TRBV7-2
d_gene: .
CDR3nt: TGTGCCAGCAGCTTAGCGGAGGGTCCCTATGGCTACACCTTC
CDR3aa: CASSLAEGPYGYTF

j_gene: TRBJ2-3
v_gene: TRBV28
d_gene: .
CDR3nt: TGTGCCAGCAGCGAGCAGGGGCTCCGGACAGATACGCAGTATTTT
CDR3aa: CASSEQGLRTDTQYF

j_gene: TRBJ2-3
v_gene: TRBV19
d_gene: .
CDR3nt: TGTGCCAGTAGTATGGTAGTTATGGGCACAGATACGCAGTATTTT
CDR3aa: CASSMVVMGTDTQYF

j_gene: TRBJ1-1
v_gene: TRBV29-1
d_gene: .
CDR3nt: TGCAGCGTTGGGAGAGCTGACACTGAAGCTTTCTTT
CDR3aa: CSVGRADTEAFF

j_gene: TRBJ2-7
v_gene: TRBV9
d_gene: TRBD2
CDR3nt: TGTGCCAGCAGCGTAGTGGCGGGAGGGAACTACGAGCAGTACTTC
CDR3aa: CASSVVAGGNYEQYF

j_gene: TRBJ2-4
v_gene: TRBV6-5
d_gene: TRBD1
CDR3nt: TGTGCCAGCAGTTACTCCGCAGGGGGCGCCAAAAACATTCAGTACTTC
CDR3aa: CASSYSAGGAKNIQYF

j_gene: TRBJ2-1
v_gene: TRBV11-2
d_gene: TRBD1
CDR3nt: TGTGCCAGCAGCCCTGGGACAGGTGTCGACAATGAGCAGTTCTTC
CDR3aa: CASSPGTGVDNEQFF

j_gene: TRBJ2-1
v_gene: TRBV9
d_gene: TRBD2
CDR3nt: TGTGCCAGCAGCCCTGGGACTAGCTCTCAGAGGGGGGGGTACAATGAGCAGTTCTTC
CDR3aa: CASSPGTSSQRGGYNEQFF

j_gene: TRBJ2-1
v_gene: TRBV5-1
d_gene: .
CDR3nt: TGCGCCAGCAGGGGGGAGGCCAGCTCCTACAATGAGCAGTTCTTC
CDR3aa: CASRGEASSYNEQFF

j_gene: TRBJ2-7
v_gene: TRBV4-3
d_gene: TRBD1
CDR3nt: TGCGCCAGCAGCCACCCGGGACAGACCTACGAGCAGTACTTC
CDR3aa: CASSHPGQTYEQYF

j_gene: TRBJ1-5
v_gene: TRBV2
d_gene: .
CDR3nt: TGTGCCAGCAGGAGTCCAGGGGCGAGCAATCAGCCCCAGCATTTT
CDR3aa: CASRSPGASNQPQHF

j_gene: TRBJ2-1
v_gene: TRBV29-1
d_gene: .
CDR3nt: TGCAGCGTTGGTGGCAGGGGATCCGACAATGAGCAGTTCTTC
CDR3aa: CSVGGRGSDNEQFF

j_gene: TRBJ2-3
v_gene: TRBV13
d_gene: TRBD2
CDR3nt: TGTGCCAGCAGCTCGTGGACTAGCGGGAGGCCTAGCACAGATACGCAGTATTTT
CDR3aa: CASSSWTSGRPSTDTQYF

j_gene: TRBJ1-1
v_gene: TRBV6-1
d_gene: TRBD1
CDR3nt: TGTGCCAGCAGTGTGACAGGGGCCAACACTGAAGCTTTCTTT
CDR3aa: CASSVTGANTEAFF

j_gene: TRBJ1-2
v_gene: TRBV6-1
d_gene: TRBD1
CDR3nt: TGTGCCAGCAGTGAAGCTCCTGAGGACAGGGGAAACTATGGCTACACCTTC
CDR3aa: CASSEAPEDRGNYGYTF

j_gene: TRBJ2-7
v_gene: TRBV5-4
d_gene: .
CDR3nt: TGTGCCAGCAGCTTGAGAGGGAGCTTGTCCGAGCAGTACTTC
CDR3aa: CASSLRGSLSEQYF

j_gene: TRBJ2-3
v_gene: TRBV10-2
d_gene: TRBD1
CDR3nt: TGCGCCAGCAGTAGCAGGACAGGGGTTGTCACAGATACGCAGTATTTT
CDR3aa: CASSSRTGVVTDTQYF

j_gene: TRBJ2-7
v_gene: TRBV6-1
d_gene: .
CDR3nt: TGTGCCAGCACGGGCTCGGCGGGAGAGCAGTACTTC
CDR3aa: CASTGSAGEQYF

j_gene: TRBJ1-6
v_gene: TRBV5-5
d_gene: TRBD1
CDR3nt: TGTGCCAGCAGCCCTAGACAGGGGCGGTCACCCCTCCACTTT
CDR3aa: CASSPRQGRSPLHF

j_gene: TRBJ2-7
v_gene: TRBV30
d_gene: TRBD1
CDR3nt: TGTGCCTGGAGGCCCGGGACAGGGCGCCTCTGGGAGCAGTACTTC
CDR3aa: CAWRPGTGRLWEQYF

j_gene: TRBJ1-5
v_gene: TRBV28
d_gene: .
CDR3nt: TGTGCCAGCAGTTTAATTCGGGGAGCGCAGCCCCAGCATTTT
CDR3aa: CASSLIRGAQPQHF

j_gene: TRBJ2-7
v_gene: TRBV6-1
d_gene: TRBD2
CDR3nt: TGTGCCAGCAGTTCCCTACTAGCGGGAGAGTACGAGCAGTACTTC
CDR3aa: CASSSLLAGEYEQYF

j_gene: TRBJ2-1
v_gene: TRBV7-9
d_gene: TRBD1
CDR3nt: TGTGCCAGCAGCTCCCGGGACAGGGTCGATGAGCAGTTCTTC
CDR3aa: CASSSRDRVDEQFF

j_gene: TRBJ1-1
v_gene: TRBV30
d_gene: .
CDR3nt: TGTGCCTGGTGGAGAACGAACACTGAAGCTTTCTTT
CDR3aa: CAWWRTNTEAFF

j_gene: TRBJ2-1
v_gene: TRBV4-2
d_gene: TRBD2
CDR3nt: TGTGCCAGCAGCTCTCGGACTAGCGGGAGCGGGGAGCAGTTCTTC
CDR3aa: CASSSRTSGSGEQFF

j_gene: TRBJ2-7
v_gene: TRBV9
d_gene: .
CDR3nt: TGTGCCAGCAGCCCCAGCCTAGCCCTATCCTACGAGCAGTACTTC
CDR3aa: CASSPSLALSYEQYF

j_gene: TRBJ2-5
v_gene: TRBV4-3
d_gene: TRBD1
CDR3nt: TGCGCCAGCAGCCAGGACAGGGTTCGGGAGACCCAGTACTTC
CDR3aa: CASSQDRVRETQYF

j_gene: TRBJ1-4
v_gene: TRBV12-5
d_gene: .
CDR3nt: TGTGCTAGTGGTGCCAGCGGGACTCAAAAACTGTTTTTT
CDR3aa: CASGASGTQKLFF

j_gene: TRBJ2-7
v_gene: TRBV7-2
d_gene: TRBD1
CDR3nt: TGTGCCAGCAGCCCAGCGCCAGGGGGCGTATACGAGCAGTACTTC
CDR3aa: CASSPAPGGVYEQYF

j_gene: TRBJ1-1
v_gene: TRBV5-1
d_gene: TRBD1
CDR3nt: TGCGCCAGCAGCTTGGGCCAGGGGGCCTTAATGAACACTGAAGCTTTCTTT
CDR3aa: CASSLGQGALMNTEAFF

j_gene: TRBJ2-7
v_gene: TRBV15
d_gene: TRBD1
CDR3nt: TGTGCCACCAGCAGAGACCGACAGGGGACCTACGAGCAGTACTTC
CDR3aa: CATSRDRQGTYEQYF

j_gene: TRBJ2-3
v_gene: TRBV10-3
d_gene: .
CDR3nt: TGTGCCATCAGTGGGGGGGTTTTT
CDR3aa: CAISGGVF

j_gene: TRBJ1-4
v_gene: TRBV29-1
d_gene: .
CDR3nt: TGCAGGACGACAGACACTTCAACTAATGAAAAACTGTTTTTT
CDR3aa: CRTTDTSTNEKLFF

j_gene: TRBJ2-7
v_gene: TRBV13
d_gene: TRBD2
CDR3nt: TGTGCCAGCAGCCCTAGCGGGAGGTCCTACGAGCAGTACTTC
CDR3aa: CASSPSGRSYEQYF

j_gene: TRBJ1-2
v_gene: TRBV12-5
d_gene: TRBD1
CDR3nt: TGTGCTAGTGGTTCTCGGACAGGGGGCGCGAATGGCTACACCTTC
CDR3aa: CASGSRTGGANGYTF